Following are 29 T cell receptor beta chains from one sample sequenced in a study of blood T cells in healthy people across ages (dated by TCRdb to about 2015). Library preparation employed 5' RACE. The instrument was an Illumina HiSeq 2500. A second PCR of about 6 to 12 cycles was run with a J-beta primer mix and a sample-barcoded 5' primer. TCRdb cleaned the public reads at Q25 with fastp, built clones with MiXCR and kept in-frame beta chains. Each entry is one CDR3 protein sequence, shown with its most common DNA and genes. Recorded for this sample are about 730,000 distinct CDR3 sequences; roughly 45% of them occurred a single time. The top ten clonotypes cover roughly 20% of the sample. Sequenced sample: blood. All receptors come from a woman aged 60 to 75 in good health.

The V call is TRBV9, the J call TRBJ2-7; D assignment may be TRBD1 or TRBD2 (5 bases each). V lost 4 bases and J lost 4, with 18 bases in between. The V gene's germline CDR1 is SGDLS and CDR2 YYNGEE. The length of the CDR3 is 15 residues. CDR3 loop: CASSYGAPPSYEQYF. CDR3 nucleotide sequence: TGTGCCAGCAGCTACGGGGCCCCTCCGTCTTACGAGCAGTACTTC.

The rearrangement joins TRBV4-2 to TRBJ1-4; D uncertain. The V gene lost 2 bases and the J gene lost 4 bases, with 11 bases spanning the gap. Germline-derived CDR1 and CDR2 are LGHNA and YNFKEQ. The CDR3 contains 15 residues. In nucleotides, the CDR3 is TGTGCCAGCAGCCAATCACCGGACCTTAATGAAAAACTGTTTTTT. Translating gives CASSQSPDLNEKLFF.

This chain links TRBV24-1 with TRBJ2-4, with 12 positions matching TRBD2. The CDR3 loop spans 17 amino acids. Germline V gives CDR1 KGHDR, CDR2 SFDVKD. V gave up 3 bases and J gave up 8 bases; unmatched junction bases: 10. CDR3 sequence reads: CATSDPSGRAGRDIQYF. The CDR3 nucleotides read TGTGCCACCAGTGATCCTAGCGGGAGGGCCGGGCGAGACATTCAGTACTTC.

This sequence joins TRBV11-3 and TRBJ2-1; weak D call: TRBD2 (5 bases). Germline V gene data show CDR1 as SGHNT and CDR2 as YENEEA. The CDR3 has 12 amino acids. Trimming stripped 5 bases from V and 4 bases from J, with 6 bases between. The CDR3 DNA follows: TGTGCCAGCAGCGGACTGTACAATGAGCAGTTCTTC. This encodes CASSGLYNEQFF.

The CDR3 DNA reads as TGTGCCTGGAGTGTACCGTCAGGGGGTAATTCACCCCTCCACTTT. Its protein product is CAWSVPSGGNSPLHF. V and J are TRBV30 and TRBJ1-6; 7 positions match TRBD1. V was clipped by 0 bases and J by 6 bases; unmatched bases: 5. The CDR3 has 15 amino acids. CDR1 and CDR2 (germline): GTSNPN, SVGIG (reference sequence).

The table lists this clonotype with a few counts. The chain has TRBV7-2 and TRBJ2-1, with 16 bases that match TRBD2. V trimming: 5 bases; J trimming: 10 bases; junction bases outside the gene matches: 8. Looked up from germline, CDR1 is SGHTA and CDR2 is FQGNSA. The CDR3 has 16 amino acids. The CDR3 coding sequence is TGTGCCAGCAGCCCCGGGACTAGCGGGGGGGGAAGGGAGCAGTTCTTC. Its translation: CASSPGTSGGGREQFF.

This chain connects TRBV5-1 to TRBJ2-3; tentatively, D is TRBD1 (6 bases). The CDR3 is 14 residues long. Germline V CDR1 and CDR2: SGHRS, YFSETQ. The germline V and J ends were trimmed by 4 bases and 4 bases, with 13 bases remaining between them. The CDR3, as DNA: TGCGCCAGCAGCCTTGGACAGTCACCAGATACGCAGTATTTT. Protein product: CASSLGQSPDTQYF.

This clonotype was observed a handful of times. The genes are TRBV2 and TRBJ2-7; D possibly uses TRBD1 or TRBD2 (5 bases each). The DNA matches TRBJ2-5 better at its end, which makes the J call doubtful. Looked up from germline, CDR1 is SNHLY and CDR2 is FYNNEI. This CDR3 contains 13 residues. The CDR3 bases are TGTGCCAGCAGTGAGGCCGATGGGGGGACCCAGTACTTC. Translated: CASSEADGGTQYF.

The V call is TRBV10-3, the J call TRBJ1-1; 8 bases align to TRBD1. CDR1 and CDR2 (germline): ENHRY, SYGVKD. The CDR3 sequence is 14 residues long. The V gene end was trimmed by 4 bases and the J gene end by 1 base; junction bases not matched to a gene: 2. The CDR3 spells CAISAGQANTEAFF. CDR3 in DNA: TGTGCCATCAGTGCGGGACAGGCGAACACTGAAGCTTTCTTT.

This chain links TRBV9 with TRBJ2-7; D not resolved. This CDR3 spans 13 amino acids. Trimming removed 0 bases at V and 2 bases at J, with 6 bases between. Germline values: CDR1 SGDLS, CDR2 YYNGEE. CDR3 region: CASSVGDAYEQYF. In nucleotides, the CDR3 is TGTGCCAGCAGCGTAGGAGATGCCTACGAGCAGTACTTC.

This clonotype was picked up many times. V usage is TRBV29-1 and J usage is TRBJ2-3; no definite D call. This CDR3 region has 13 residues. Trimming removed 7 bases at V and 0 bases at J, with 11 bases between. Per the germline V gene, CDR1 is SQVTM and CDR2 is ANQGSEA. The CDR3: CSGQDLSTDTQYF. In DNA, the CDR3 is TGCAGCGGGCAGGACCTTAGCACAGATACGCAGTATTTT.

This rearrangement joins TRBV2 to TRBJ1-2; D is ambiguous. The CDR3 length is 14 residues. From germline, CDR1 is SNHLY and CDR2 FYNNEI. V shed 7 bases and J shed 0 bases, with 12 bases lying between them. The DNA for the CDR3 is TGTGCCAGCAAGGAAGGTGGGGCTAACTATGGCTACACCTTC. Its translation is CASKEGGANYGYTF.

In regard to this clonotype: This may stem from a read error, because a much larger clone lies one nucleotide away. V usage is TRBV5-1 and J usage is TRBJ2-1, with a tentative D call TRBD1 (6 bases). This CDR3 contains 13 residues. Germline V CDR1 and CDR2: SGHRS, YFSETQ. CDR3 nucleotide sequence: TGCGCCCGCAGCTTGGCAGGGACAAATGAGCAGTTCTTC. Residues: CARSLAGTNEQFF.

V is TRBV4-2 and J is TRBJ2-7, with 7 bases aligning to TRBD2. The germline gives CDR1 LGHNA, CDR2 YNFKEQ. The CDR3 contains 15 residues. With V trimmed by 0 bases and J by 4 bases, 6 bases remained unmatched. CDR3 nucleotides: TGTGCCAGCAGCCAAGATACAGCGGGACCGTACGAGCAGTACTTC. Amino acids: CASSQDTAGPYEQYF.

The rearrangement joins TRBV20-1 to TRBJ2-5; 9 bases match TRBD1. CDR3 length: 15 amino acids. J was trimmed by 4 bases and V by 6 bases; bases with no gene match: 12. The germline gives CDR1 DFQATT, CDR2 SNEGSKA (reference sequence). The DNA for the CDR3 is TGCAGTGCGAATTCGGGACAGGGCGCACTAGAGACCCAGTACTTC. This translates into CSANSGQGALETQYF.

With regard to this clonotype: With a far larger clone one base away, a read error is the likely cause. The V call is TRBV7-2, the J call TRBJ2-1; D ambiguous. The DNA end is more similar to TRBJ2-7, so the J call may be wrong. Germline V gene lookup returns CDR1 SGHTA and CDR2 FQGNSA. This CDR3 spans 12 amino acids. Here the CDR3 DNA reads TGTGCCAGCAGCTTGGGATACAATGAGCAGTACTTC. Translation: CASSLGYNEQYF.

V and J are TRBV7-2 and TRBJ2-7; 9 bases are shared with TRBD2. Per germline, CDR1 SGHTA and CDR2 FQGNSA. Germline trimming cut 0 bases from V and 7 bases from J; bases unmatched to any gene: 13. The CDR3 has 17 amino acids. As DNA, the CDR3 is TGTGCCAGCAGCTTAGCGATCTGGGCTAGCGGGACTAATGAGCAGTACTTC. Its protein product is CASSLAIWASGTNEQYF.

This clonotype was counted at least ten times. The V call is TRBV27, the J call TRBJ2-3, with TRBD2 matching 7 bases. The CDR3 is made up of 16 amino acids. The V and J ends lost 5 bases and 2 bases, in that order; junction bases with no gene match: 10. CDR1 and CDR2 from the germline V gene are MNHEY and SMNVEV (reference sequence). This chain's CDR3 is CASSTLAGLHTDTQYF. DNA for the CDR3: TGTGCCAGCAGTACTTTAGCGGGCCTTCACACAGATACGCAGTATTTT.

V and J are TRBV6-6 and TRBJ2-5; a weak D match, TRBD1 (6 bases). Germline CDR1 is MNHNY and CDR2 is SVGAGI (reference sequence). The CDR3 has 16 amino acids. The V end lost 2 bases, the J end lost 3 bases, and 16 bases lay between the germline ends. CDR3 nucleotide sequence: TGTGCCAGCAGTTACGCGATCTTAGGGGGAAAAGAGACCCAGTACTTC. This gives the protein CASSYAILGGKETQYF.

The chain couples TRBV7-3 to TRBJ2-2; 12 positions match TRBD2. V lost 5 bases and J lost 7; bases outside the gene matches: 11. Germline V CDR1 and CDR2: SGHTA, FQGTGA. The CDR3 runs to 17 residues. This chain's CDR3 is CASSLTTSGGLSGELFF. Written as DNA, the CDR3 is TGTGCCAGCAGCCTTACGACTAGCGGGGGTCTAAGCGGGGAGCTGTTTTTT.

This clonotype was counted between two and nine times. V is TRBV12-5 and J is TRBJ1-1, with D perhaps TRBD1 (5 bases). The germline V gene encodes CDR1 LGHNT and CDR2 FRNRAP. V was clipped by 5 bases and J by 1 base, with 8 bases between them. The CDR3 length is 13 residues. The CDR3 loop is CASGLGQNTEAFF. CDR3 in DNA: TGTGCTAGTGGTCTCGGACAGAACACTGAAGCTTTCTTT.

V gene TRBV7-2 combines with J gene TRBJ2-1, with 9 nucleotides matching TRBD2. This CDR3 spans 19 amino acids. V shed 5 bases and J 10 bases; nucleotides not matched to a gene: 24. CDR1 and CDR2 from the germline V gene are SGHTA and FQGNSA. CDR3 amino acids: CASSLRTSVRSDTFYEQFF. DNA of the CDR3: TGTGCCAGCAGCCTTAGGACTAGCGTACGATCTGACACTTTCTACGAGCAGTTCTTC.

The chain has TRBV3-1 and TRBJ2-3; maybe TRBD1 (5 bases). This CDR3 contains 16 residues. Germline V CDR1 and CDR2: LGHDT, YNNKEL (reference sequence). V lost 0 bases and J 0 bases, leaving 10 bases between the germline ends. The CDR3 DNA sequence: TGTGCCAGCAGCCAAGATCTAGGGGTTAGCACAGATACGCAGTATTTT. It codes for CASSQDLGVSTDTQYF.

This clonotype was seen a few times. The chain recombines TRBV6-1 with TRBJ2-1, with 10 nucleotides matching TRBD2. Germline V lookup: CDR1 MNHNS, CDR2 SASEGT. The CDR3 extends over 19 amino acids. The trim removed 10 bases at V and 0 bases at J, leaving 18 bases unmatched. In nucleotides, the CDR3 is TGTGCCACCTCAGGGGGACTAGCGTCTTCCTTTAGCTCCTACAATGAGCAGTTCTTC. As protein: CATSGGLASSFSSYNEQFF.

This clonotype was picked up a small number of times. CDR3 bases: TGCGCCAGCAGCTTGGAGGGCGTGAACACTGAAGCTTTCTTT. Translated, it gives CASSLEGVNTEAFF. The rearrangement links TRBV5-1 to TRBJ1-1; D uncertain. V was trimmed by 0 bases and J by 0 bases, leaving 6 bases between them. The germline V gene encodes CDR1 SGHRS and CDR2 YFSETQ. The CDR3 loop spans 14 amino acids.

The rearrangement uses TRBV20-1 and TRBJ2-1; TRBD2 matches at 7 bases. The germline CDR1 and CDR2 sequences are DFQATT and SNEGSKA (reference sequence). CDR3 length: 14 residues. Trimming at V came to 3 bases and at J to 9 bases, leaving 11 bases not matched to a gene. The chain's CDR3 is CSASLAGVALEQFF. CDR3 bases: TGCAGTGCTAGTCTTGCGGGAGTCGCCCTTGAGCAGTTCTTC.

The CDR3 bases are TGCAGTGCTAACCCCAGTGGGTCCCCGCACAATGAGCAGTTCTTC. Its protein product is CSANPSGSPHNEQFF. The V gene is TRBV20-1, the J gene TRBJ2-1; no reliable D call. Trimming took 4 bases from V and 5 from J, leaving 18 bases between them. The germline gives CDR1 DFQATT, CDR2 SNEGSKA (reference sequence). The CDR3 has 15 amino acids.

The genes are TRBV7-9 and TRBJ2-1; 7 bases line up with TRBD1. There are 13 residues in the CDR3. The V segment lost 6 bases and the J segment 8 bases; nucleotides outside the gene matches: 7. Per the germline V gene, CDR1 is SEHNR and CDR2 is FQNEAQ (reference sequence). CDR3 sequence reads: CASRSGQVDEQFF. As DNA, the CDR3 is TGTGCCAGCAGGTCTGGACAGGTTGATGAGCAGTTCTTC.

This clonotype was found a few times. The chain links TRBV20-1 to TRBJ2-6; unclear D gene. V was cut by 0 bases and J by 4 bases, with 10 bases left in between. CDR1 and CDR2 (germline): DFQATT, SNEGSKA (reference sequence). The CDR3 extends over 15 amino acids. The DNA of the CDR3 is TGCAGTGCTAGAGATCCCGTTTGGGGGGCCAACGTCCTGACTTTC. It encodes CSARDPVWGANVLTF.